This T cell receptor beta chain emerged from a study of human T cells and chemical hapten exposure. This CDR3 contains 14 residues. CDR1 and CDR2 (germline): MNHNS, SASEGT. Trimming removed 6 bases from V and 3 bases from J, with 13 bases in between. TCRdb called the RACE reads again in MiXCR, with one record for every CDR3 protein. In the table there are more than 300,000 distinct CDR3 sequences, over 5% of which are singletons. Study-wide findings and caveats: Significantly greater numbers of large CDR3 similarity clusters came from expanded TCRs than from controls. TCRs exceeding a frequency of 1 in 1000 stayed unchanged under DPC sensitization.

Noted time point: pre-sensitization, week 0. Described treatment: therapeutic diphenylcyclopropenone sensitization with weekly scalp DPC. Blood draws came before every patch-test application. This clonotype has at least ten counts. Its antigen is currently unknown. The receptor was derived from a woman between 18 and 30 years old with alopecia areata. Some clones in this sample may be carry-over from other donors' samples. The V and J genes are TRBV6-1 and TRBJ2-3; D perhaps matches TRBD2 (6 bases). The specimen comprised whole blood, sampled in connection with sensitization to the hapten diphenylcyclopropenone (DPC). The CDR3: CASRVTGGTDTQYF. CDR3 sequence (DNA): TGTGCCAGCAGAGTTACCGGGGGAACAGATACGCAGTATTTT.